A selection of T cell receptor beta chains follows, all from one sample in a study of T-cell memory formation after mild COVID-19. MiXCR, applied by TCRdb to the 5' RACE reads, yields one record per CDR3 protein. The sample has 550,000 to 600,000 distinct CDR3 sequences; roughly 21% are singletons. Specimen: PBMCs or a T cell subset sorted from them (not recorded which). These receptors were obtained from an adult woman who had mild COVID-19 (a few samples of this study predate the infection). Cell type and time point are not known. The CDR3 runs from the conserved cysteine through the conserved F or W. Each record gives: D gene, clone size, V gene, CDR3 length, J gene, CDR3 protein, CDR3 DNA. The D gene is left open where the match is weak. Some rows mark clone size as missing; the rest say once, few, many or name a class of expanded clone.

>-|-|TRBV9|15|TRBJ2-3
CASSVAGVSPDTQYF
TGTGCCAGCAGCGTAGCGGGAGTGAGCCCAGATACGCAGTATTTT
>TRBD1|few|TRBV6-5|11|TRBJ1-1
CASRRQGRAFF
TGTGCCAGCAGACGACAGGGGAGAGCTTTCTTT
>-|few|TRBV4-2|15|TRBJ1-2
CASSQAGVNLWGYTF
TGTGCCAGCAGCCAAGCGGGGGTAAACTTATGGGGCTACACCTTC
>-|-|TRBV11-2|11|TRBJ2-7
CASSDPHEQYF
TGTGCCAGCAGCGACCCTCACGAGCAGTACTTC
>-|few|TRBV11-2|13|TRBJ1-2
CASSLDIWYGYTF
TGTGCCAGCAGCTTGGATATTTGGTATGGCTACACCTTC
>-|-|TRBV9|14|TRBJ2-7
CASSVEGTDYEQYF
TGTGCCAGCAGCGTAGAAGGGACCGACTACGAGCAGTACTTC
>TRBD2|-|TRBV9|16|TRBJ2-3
CASSKSGGAMGDTQYF
TGTGCCAGCAGCAAGAGCGGGGGGGCAATGGGAGATACGCAGTATTTT
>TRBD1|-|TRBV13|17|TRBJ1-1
CASSLRQGVGMNTEAFF
TGTGCCAGCAGCTTAAGGCAGGGGGTCGGGATGAACACTGAAGCTTTCTTT
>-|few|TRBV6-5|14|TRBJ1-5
CASSYGGPGQPQHF
TGTGCCAGCAGTTACGGGGGGCCAGGTCAGCCCCAGCATTTT
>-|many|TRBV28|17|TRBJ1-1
CASSLFGPLRVSTEAFF
TGTGCCAGCAGTTTATTTGGTCCCCTCAGGGTGAGCACTGAAGCTTTCTTT
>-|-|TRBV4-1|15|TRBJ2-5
CASSQARRDWETQYF
TGCGCCAGCAGCCAAGCACGGCGCGACTGGGAGACCCAGTACTTC
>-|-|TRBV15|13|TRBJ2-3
CATSTALTDTQYF
TGTGCCACCAGCACGGCTCTCACAGATACGCAGTATTTT
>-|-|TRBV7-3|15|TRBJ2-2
CASSSANSGSGELFF
TGTGCCAGCAGCTCAGCGAACTCAGGGTCCGGGGAGCTGTTTTTT
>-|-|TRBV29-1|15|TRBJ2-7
CRAGSRGRATYEQYF
TGCAGGGCCGGCTCCAGGGGCCGCGCCACCTACGAGCAGTACTTC
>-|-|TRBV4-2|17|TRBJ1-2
CASSQDYGEGEPYGYTF
TGTGCCAGCAGCCAAGATTATGGGGAGGGAGAACCTTATGGCTACACCTTC
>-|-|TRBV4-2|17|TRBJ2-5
CASSQASSDRFPGTQYF
TGTGCCAGCAGCCAGGCCTCTTCTGACAGATTCCCGGGGACCCAGTACTTC
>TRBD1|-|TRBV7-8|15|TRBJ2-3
CASSRGQGPPDTQYF
TGTGCCAGCAGCCGCGGACAGGGGCCTCCAGATACGCAGTATTTT
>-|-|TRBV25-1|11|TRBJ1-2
CASSEDYGYTF
TGTGCCAGCAGTGAGGACTATGGCTACACCTTC
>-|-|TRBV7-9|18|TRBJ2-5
CASSDLRRSRRYQETQYF
TGTGCCAGCAGCGATTTGAGGCGGTCCAGGCGTTATCAAGAGACCCAGTACTTC
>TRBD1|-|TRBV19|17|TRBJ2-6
CASRRGQGRSGANVLTF
TGTGCCAGTAGACGCGGACAGGGCCGCTCTGGGGCCAACGTCCTGACTTTC
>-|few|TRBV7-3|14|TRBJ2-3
CASSFLGGGDTQYF
TGTGCCAGCAGCTTCCTGGGGGGAGGAGATACGCAGTATTTT
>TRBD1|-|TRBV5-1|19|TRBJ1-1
CASSLWGPTGHVEGTEAFF
TGCGCCAGCAGCTTGTGGGGGCCGACAGGGCATGTGGAAGGCACTGAAGCTTTCTTT
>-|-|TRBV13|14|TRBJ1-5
CASSYKYSNQPQHF
TGTGCCAGCAGCTATAAGTATAGCAATCAGCCCCAGCATTTT
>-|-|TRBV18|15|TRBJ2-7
CASSPLNQPTYEQYF
TGTGCCAGCTCACCACTGAACCAGCCTACCTACGAGCAGTACTTC
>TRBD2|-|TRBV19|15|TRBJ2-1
CATGTREGLVQEQFF
TGTGCCACGGGAACGCGGGAGGGCCTCGTCCAGGAGCAGTTCTTC
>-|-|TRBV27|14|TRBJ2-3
CASSLYRPTDTQYF
TGTGCCAGCAGTTTATACCGACCCACAGATACGCAGTATTTT
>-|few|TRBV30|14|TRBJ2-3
CAWSMNGGPDTQYF
TGTGCCTGGAGTATGAACGGGGGGCCGGATACGCAGTATTTT
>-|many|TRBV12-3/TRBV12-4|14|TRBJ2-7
CASNLRGESYEQYF
TGTGCCAGCAATTTACGAGGGGAATCCTACGAGCAGTACTTC
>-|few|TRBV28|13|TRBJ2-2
CASSPGLTGELFF
TGTGCCAGCAGTCCGGGACTCACCGGGGAGCTGTTTTTT
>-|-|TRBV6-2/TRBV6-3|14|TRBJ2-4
CASTPAGPKNIQYF
TGTGCCAGCACTCCCGCGGGCCCCAAAAACATTCAGTACTTC
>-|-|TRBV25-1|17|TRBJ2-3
CASSDPRRTSGTDTQYF
TGTGCCAGCAGTGACCCCCGACGGACCTCTGGGACAGATACGCAGTATTTT
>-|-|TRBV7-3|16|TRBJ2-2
CASSSPGLSNTGELFF
TGTGCCAGCAGCTCGCCGGGACTTTCGAACACCGGGGAGCTGTTTTTT
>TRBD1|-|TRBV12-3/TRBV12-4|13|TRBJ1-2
CASSSGTVPGYTF
TGTGCCAGCAGTTCCGGGACAGTACCTGGCTACACCTTC
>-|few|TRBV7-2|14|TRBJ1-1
CASSFDRKNTEAFF
TGTGCCAGCAGCTTCGACAGGAAGAACACTGAAGCTTTCTTT
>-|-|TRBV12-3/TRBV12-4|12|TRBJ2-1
CASSFTPGEQFF
TGTGCCAGCAGTTTCACTCCGGGGGAGCAGTTCTTC
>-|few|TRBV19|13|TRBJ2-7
CASSIVAVGEQYF
TGTGCCAGTAGTATAGTGGCGGTCGGCGAGCAGTACTTC
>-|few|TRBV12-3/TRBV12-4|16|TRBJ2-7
CASSLGFRGSVHEQYF
TGTGCCAGCAGTTTAGGGTTTCGGGGGAGCGTCCACGAGCAGTACTTC
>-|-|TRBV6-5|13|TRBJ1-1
CASKARVNTEAFF
TGTGCCAGCAAGGCTCGCGTGAACACTGAAGCTTTCTTT
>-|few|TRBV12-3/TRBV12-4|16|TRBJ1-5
CASSQLGGPSNQPQHF
TGTGCCAGCAGCCAGTTAGGGGGGCCGAGCAATCAGCCCCAGCATTTT
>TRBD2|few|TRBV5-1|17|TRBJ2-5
CASSFRTSGVLQETQYF
TGCGCCAGCAGCTTTCGGACTAGCGGGGTACTCCAAGAGACCCAGTACTTC
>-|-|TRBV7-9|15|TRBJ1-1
CASSFFVGEVTEAFF
TGTGCCAGCAGCTTTTTCGTGGGGGAAGTCACTGAAGCTTTCTTT
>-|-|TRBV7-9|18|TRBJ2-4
CASSSMYRTLPAKNIQYF
TGTGCCAGCAGCTCAATGTACAGAACCCTCCCGGCCAAAAACATTCAGTACTTC
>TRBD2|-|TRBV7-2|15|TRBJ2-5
CASSLASGSSGTQYF
TGTGCCAGCAGCTTAGCTAGCGGGAGCTCTGGGACCCAGTACTTC
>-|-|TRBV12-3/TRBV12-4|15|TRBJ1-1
CASSLVPDLNTEAFF
TGTGCCAGCAGTTTAGTGCCCGACCTGAACACTGAAGCTTTCTTT
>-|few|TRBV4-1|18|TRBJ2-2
CASSQIWGGFGNTGELFF
TGCGCCAGCAGTCAGATATGGGGGGGCTTCGGGAACACCGGGGAGCTGTTTTTT
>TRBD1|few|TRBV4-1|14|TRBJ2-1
CASSTGTGGNEQFF
TGCGCCAGCAGCACAGGGACAGGCGGTAATGAGCAGTTCTTC